This TCR beta chain was sequenced for a study of blood T cell repertoires in COVID-19. Across the study: Donors in the United States, Italy and Spain gave samples during acute or convalescent COVID-19.

Measured with immunoSEQ multiplex PCR; TCRdb has only the in-frame clones, and not every one. This table has 200,000 to 250,000 clones, around 82% appearing once. Trimming cost V 2 bases and J 5 bases, with 10 bases left between them. CDR1 and CDR2 from the germline V gene are ENHRY and SYGVKD. CDR3 length equals 13 residues. This TCR derives from a woman in her forties or fifties who had been exposed to COVID-19. The chain uses TRBV10-3 and TRBJ2-7; a weak D match, TRBD2 (6 bases). The specimen was PBMCs or T cells enriched from blood (not recorded which). In DNA form, the CDR3 reads TGTGCCATCAGTGAGAGACTAGTCGACGAGCAGTACTTC. Protein: CAISERLVDEQYF.